Shown below are 32 T cell receptor beta chains from a single sample sequenced in a study of blood T cell repertoires in COVID-19. This table comes from immunoSEQ multiplex PCR, and its TCRdb copy is limited to in-frame clones, with some not included. The table lists approximately 300,000 clones, more than 80% of them singletons. The material sequenced was peripheral blood. Source of these receptors: a man between 18 and 29 years old who had recovered from COVID-19.

CDR3 DNA: TGTGCCAGTAGTATAGGTTTCCCGGCCGCAGGGTACGAGCAGTACTTC. This gives the protein CASSIGFPAAGYEQYF. This rearrangement joins TRBV19 to TRBJ2-7; TRBD1 is a possible D gene (5 bases). V was trimmed by 1 base and J by 4 bases, leaving 17 bases between them. This CDR3 region has 16 residues. The germline V gene encodes CDR1 LNHDA and CDR2 SQIVND (reference sequence).

The chain recombines TRBV19 with TRBJ2-7; maybe TRBD1 (6 bases). CDR3 length: 13 residues. Germline CDR1 and CDR2: LNHDA and SQIVND (reference sequence). Trimming took 4 bases from V and 0 from J, leaving 7 bases between them. As DNA, the CDR3 is TGTGCCAGTAGTACGACAGGCTCCTACGAGCAGTACTTC. It encodes CASSTTGSYEQYF.

The CDR3: CASSRDYYEQYF. CDR3 DNA: TGTGCCAGCAGCCGGGACTACTACGAGCAGTACTTC. The V gene is TRBV3-1 (or the pseudogene TRBV3-2), the J gene TRBJ2-7; 7 nucleotides align to TRBD2. CDR3 size: 12 residues. The trim removed 4 bases at V and 3 bases at J, leaving 0 bases unmatched. Germline loops: CDR1 LGHDT, CDR2 YNNKEL (reference sequence).

The chain couples TRBV4-2 to TRBJ2-1, with TRBD2 matching over 10 bases. Trimming took 1 base from V and 8 from J; bases not matched to a gene: 11. CDR3 length: 17 residues. Germline loops: CDR1 LGHNA, CDR2 YNFKEQ. In nucleotides, the CDR3 is TGTGCCAGCAGCCAAGGGGGGCTAGCGGGAGACCGTCATGAGCAGTTCTTC. Its translation: CASSQGGLAGDRHEQFF.

This clone was found once. The chain employs TRBV27 and TRBJ2-2; the D is unclear. V was trimmed by 2 bases and J by 5 bases, leaving 6 bases between them. CDR3 length: 13 residues. CDR1 MNHEY and CDR2 SMNVEV come from the germline V gene (reference sequence). This CDR3 is CASSLVGTGELFF. DNA of the CDR3: TGTGCCAGCAGTTTAGTCGGGACCGGGGAGCTGTTTTTT.

The chain links TRBV30 to TRBJ1-1, with D possibly TRBD1 on 6 matching bases. Between the trimmed V and J ends, which lost 2 bases and 1 base, there was a span of 14 bases. The germline V gene has CDR1 GTSNPN and CDR2 SVGIG (reference sequence). This CDR3 has 15 amino acids. CDR3 nucleotide sequence: TGTGCCTGGAGTACTACAGGGTCGAGGAACACTGAAGCTTTCTTT. This codes for CAWSTTGSRNTEAFF.

Only a few counts were recorded for this clone. This sequence joins TRBV7-2 and TRBJ2-3; 7 bases line up with TRBD1. Germline trimming cut 6 bases from V and 5 bases from J; bases unmatched to any gene: 11. There are 15 residues in the CDR3. CDR1 and CDR2 (germline): SGHTA, FQGNSA. This chain's CDR3 is CASRPSTGAVDTQYF. Here the CDR3 DNA reads TGTGCCAGCAGGCCATCTACAGGGGCGGTAGATACGCAGTATTTT.

The chain uses TRBV4-1 and TRBJ2-7, with D tentatively TRBD2 (7 bases). The CDR3 is 17 amino acids. Germline CDR1 MGHRA, CDR2 YSYEKL. The V gene lost 2 bases and the J gene lost 3 bases, with 20 bases spanning the gap. CDR3 coding DNA: TGCGCCAGCAGCCAAAGAGTCGGCGGGGGCTCGAACTACGAGCAGTACTTC. Residues: CASSQRVGGGSNYEQYF.

The rearrangement uses TRBV2 and TRBJ1-1, with D uncertain. Germline V gives CDR1 SNHLY, CDR2 FYNNEI. The CDR3 sequence is 12 residues long. With 6 bases removed from V and 4 bases from J, the gap between germline ends came to 9 bases. CDR3 in amino acids: CASRYRSTEAFF. The CDR3 DNA follows: TGTGCCAGCAGGTACAGAAGCACTGAAGCTTTCTTT. Supplemented by reference TRBV2 and TRBJ1-1, the full variable domain reads EPEVTQTPSHQVTQMGQEVILRCVPISNHLYFYWYRQILGQKVEFLVSFYNNEISEKSEIFDDQFSVERPDGSNFTLKIRSTKLEDSAMYFCASRYRSTEAFFGQGTRLTVV.

Comments on this clone: The junction shows a germline mismatch at one end, possibly a read error. The V call is TRBV27, the J call TRBJ2-1; maybe TRBD1 (5 bases). The CDR3 has 15 residues. The germline V gene encodes CDR1 MNHEY and CDR2 SMNVEV (reference sequence). DNA for the CDR3: TGTGCCAGCAGTCCCGGACATAATTCCTTCAATGAGCAGTTCTTC. It specifies CASSPGHNSFNEQFF.

The chain has TRBV10-2 and TRBJ2-2; 16 nucleotides agree with TRBD2. V shed 6 bases, J shed 7 bases, and the junction held 11 bases outside the gene matches. The CDR3 extends over 18 amino acids. Germline lookup yields CDR1 WSHSY and CDR2 SAAADI. CDR3 bases: TGCGCCAGCAGGGCCGGGACTAGCGGGAGGGCCCGAATCGGGGAGCTGTTTTTT. Translation: CASRAGTSGRARIGELFF.

The V call is TRBV30, the J call TRBJ2-2; D is undetermined. CDR3 size: 13 residues. The V gene lost 0 bases and the J gene lost 6 bases, with 8 bases spanning the gap. In germline, CDR1 is GTSNPN, CDR2 SVGIG (reference sequence). The CDR3 DNA sequence: TGTGCCTGGAGTGTACAGTCGTCCGGGGAGCTGTTTTTT. Residues: CAWSVQSSGELFF.

V is TRBV6-6 and J is TRBJ2-2; D is undetermined. The CDR3 runs 14 residues. Per germline, CDR1 MNHNY and CDR2 SVGAGI (reference sequence). Deletions cut 4 bases from V and 1 base from J, with 7 bases between. The CDR3 loop reads CASSFELNTGELFF. CDR3 nucleotides: TGTGCCAGCAGTTTTGAGCTGAACACCGGGGAGCTGTTTTTT.

J is TRBJ2-7 and V is TRBV2; 7 bases map to TRBD1. This CDR3 has 13 residues. The V gene end was trimmed by 6 bases and the J gene end by 0 bases; junction bases not matched to a gene: 2. Germline CDR1 is SNHLY and CDR2 is FYNNEI. In nucleotides, the CDR3 is TGTGCCAGCAGAGGGACAGTCTCCTACGAGCAGTACTTC. Translated: CASRGTVSYEQYF.

The chain joins TRBV6-6 to TRBJ2-7; D might be TRBD1 (6 bases). V gave up 2 bases and J gave up 2 bases, with 13 bases separating them. Germline V gives CDR1 MNHNY, CDR2 SVGAGI (reference sequence). The CDR3 extends over 15 amino acids. This CDR3 reads CASSYGNRATYEQYF. The CDR3 DNA follows: TGTGCCAGCAGTTACGGGAACAGGGCCACCTACGAGCAGTACTTC.

The genes are TRBV7-9 and TRBJ1-1; no clear D. Per germline, CDR1 SEHNR and CDR2 FQNEAQ (reference sequence). The V end lost 3 bases, the J end lost 8 bases, and 16 bases lay between the germline ends. CDR3 length equals 14 residues. This CDR3 is CASSLGSGMREAFF. The CDR3 DNA is TGTGCCAGCAGCTTGGGCTCGGGGATGCGGGAAGCTTTCTTT.

This chain joins TRBV2 and TRBJ2-5; the match to TRBD2 covers 8 bases. Germline loops: CDR1 SNHLY, CDR2 FYNNEI. The length of the CDR3 is 14 residues. Losses at the gene ends were 8 bases for V and 4 bases for J; bases not matched to a gene: 9. CDR3 DNA: TGTGCCAGCGAGCGGGAGAGGGGGGGAGAGACCCAGTACTTC. This codes for CASERERGGETQYF. Full variable domain (remainder filled in from reference TRBV2 and TRBJ2-5): EPEVTQTPSHQVTQMGQEVILRCVPISNHLYFYWYRQILGQKVEFLVSFYNNEISEKSEIFDDQFSVERPDGSNFTLKIRSTKLEDSAMYFCASERERGGETQYFGPGTRLLVL.

The chain is built from TRBV2 and TRBJ2-3; D unresolved. Trimming took off 7 bases at V and 6 bases at J, with 8 bases between the two ends. The germline V gene encodes CDR1 SNHLY and CDR2 FYNNEI. CDR3 length equals 11 residues. The CDR3 bases are TGTGCCAGCAACGGGTGGGATACGCAGTATTTT. It specifies CASNGWDTQYF.

This chain joins TRBV2 and TRBJ2-3; 8 bases match TRBD2. CDR1 is SNHLY, CDR2 FYNNEI, per germline. V shed 4 bases, J shed 2 bases, and the junction held 5 bases outside the gene matches. CDR3 size: 15 residues. The DNA of the CDR3 is TGTGCCAGCAGTGGGGCGACTAGCGACACAGATACGCAGTATTTT. It is translated as CASSGATSDTDTQYF.

This chain joins TRBV7-8 and TRBJ2-6; the D is unclear. The germline gives CDR1 SGHVS, CDR2 FQNEAQ. The CDR3 has 18 amino acids. V shed 0 bases and J shed 0 bases, with 12 bases lying between them. In DNA form, the CDR3 reads TGTGCCAGCAGCTTAGCGCGAGGCACTGCCTCTGGGGCCAACGTCCTGACTTTC. Translating it yields CASSLARGTASGANVLTF.

V gene TRBV2 combines with J gene TRBJ1-2; the D gene is possibly TRBD1 (6 bases). From germline, CDR1 is SNHLY and CDR2 FYNNEI. V lost 3 bases, J lost 3 bases, and 26 bases lay in between. The CDR3 spans 19 residues. This CDR3 is CASSDPGSEGGALDYGYTF. In DNA form, the CDR3 reads TGTGCCAGCAGTGATCCCGGTAGTGAGGGGGGGGCATTGGACTATGGCTACACCTTC.

This chain connects TRBV7-8 to TRBJ2-3, with a tentative D call TRBD1 (6 bases). The CDR3 covers 16 residues. V was shortened by 5 bases and J by 2 bases, with 17 bases between the two germline ends. Germline V gene sequence: CDR1 SGHVS, CDR2 FQNEAQ. In nucleotides, the CDR3 is TGTGCCAGCAGCCGCTCGGGACAATATCTCACAGATACGCAGTATTTT. As protein: CASSRSGQYLTDTQYF.

This chain links TRBV6-6 with TRBJ1-1; a possible D gene is TRBD1 (5 bases). This CDR3 has 16 residues. The germline CDR1 and CDR2 sequences are MNHNY and SVGAGI (reference sequence). The germline V and J ends were trimmed by 6 bases and 6 bases, with 23 bases remaining between them. The CDR3 sequence is CASRHQPGSWQAEAFF. In DNA form, the CDR3 reads TGTGCCAGCAGACACCAACCAGGGTCCTGGCAGGCTGAAGCTTTCTTT.

This sequence joins TRBV18 and TRBJ2-7; the match to TRBD1 covers 7 bases. CDR3 length: 14 residues. Germline CDR1 reads KGHSH; CDR2 reads LQKENI. V gave up 6 bases and J gave up 3 bases; unmatched junction bases: 8. CDR3 sequence: CASSLLDRDYEQYF. DNA of the CDR3: TGTGCCAGCTCGCTACTAGACAGGGACTACGAGCAGTACTTC.

The CDR3 nucleotides are TGTGCCAGTAGTATAACAGCGGGAGAACCAGATACGCAGTATTTT. Its protein is CASSITAGEPDTQYF. This chain joins TRBV19 and TRBJ2-3; 8 bases fit TRBD2. CDR3 length: 15 amino acids. Unmatched junction bases numbered 5, after V lost 2 bases and J lost 4 bases. Germline V CDR1 and CDR2: LNHDA, SQIVND (reference sequence). Together with reference TRBV19 and TRBJ2-3, the CDR3 gives the full variable domain: DGGITQSPKYLFRKEGQNVTLSCEQNLNHDAMYWYRQDPGQGLRLIYYSQIVNDFQKGDIAEGYSVSREKKESFPLTVTSAQKNPTAFYLCASSITAGEPDTQYFGPGTRLTVL.

The V gene is TRBV6-6, the J gene TRBJ2-1; the D gene is possibly TRBD1 (6 bases). The germline V and J ends were trimmed by 4 bases and 0 bases, with 10 bases remaining between them. Germline CDR1 is MNHNY and CDR2 is SVGAGI (reference sequence). The CDR3 contains 15 residues. DNA for the CDR3: TGTGCCAGCAGTTCTAGGGGGAGCTCCTACAATGAGCAGTTCTTC. Residues: CASSSRGSSYNEQFF.

The rearrangement joins TRBV7-2 to TRBJ1-5, with 7 bases identical to TRBD1. There are 15 residues in the CDR3. After removal of 1 base from V and 3 bases from J, the junction contained 3 bases not matched to a gene. CDR1 is SGHTA and CDR2 is FQGNSA in the germline V gene. This CDR3 reads CASSLVTGLNQPQHF. DNA of the CDR3: TGTGCCAGCAGCTTAGTGACAGGGCTCAATCAGCCCCAGCATTTT.

This rearrangement joins TRBV18 to TRBJ2-1; D may be TRBD2 (6 bases). The CDR3 is 16 residues long. The germline V and J ends were trimmed by 1 base and 5 bases, with 15 bases remaining between them. Germline CDR1 and CDR2: KGHSH and LQKENI. The CDR3 nucleotides are TGTGCCAGCTCACCACGCTGGGGGGAGTTGGACAATGAGCAGTTCTTC. The encoded protein is CASSPRWGELDNEQFF.

Of note for this clone: At one end the junction does not follow the germline gene, possibly because of a read error. The chain couples TRBV7-7 to TRBJ2-2; perhaps TRBD2 as D (5 bases). This CDR3 region has 18 residues. Germline V lookup: CDR1 SSHAT, CDR2 FNYEAQ (reference sequence). In nucleotides, the CDR3 is TGTGCTAGCAGCCTGATGTATGGGAGTGTCGCGAACACCGGGGAGCTGTTTTTT. Amino acid sequence: CASSLMYGSVANTGELFF.

J is TRBJ2-1 and V is TRBV2; 8 nucleotides line up with TRBD2. The ends lost 7 bases at V and 8 bases at J; junction bases unmatched: 4. CDR3 size: 12 residues. Germline V lookup: CDR1 SNHLY, CDR2 FYNNEI. CDR3: CASTAGGHEQFF. CDR3 nucleotide sequence: TGTGCCAGCACGGCGGGGGGCCATGAGCAGTTCTTC. Full variable domain (remainder filled in from reference TRBV2 and TRBJ2-1): EPEVTQTPSHQVTQMGQEVILRCVPISNHLYFYWYRQILGQKVEFLVSFYNNEISEKSEIFDDQFSVERPDGSNFTLKIRSTKLEDSAMYFCASTAGGHEQFFGPGTRLTVL.

This chain connects TRBV7-3 to TRBJ2-2; TRBD1 aligns across 9 bases. Germline V gene sequence: CDR1 SGHTA, CDR2 FQGTGA. This CDR3 has 16 amino acids. The V and J ends lost 2 bases and 4 bases, in that order; junction bases with no gene match: 5. This CDR3 reads CASSLGGQGFTGELFF. As DNA, the CDR3 is TGTGCCAGCAGCTTAGGGGGACAGGGATTCACCGGGGAGCTGTTTTTT.

This chain connects TRBV4-2 to TRBJ2-1; 9 positions match TRBD1. The CDR3 runs to 19 residues. V gave up 3 bases and J gave up 4 bases; unmatched junction bases: 16. CDR1 is LGHNA and CDR2 is YNFKEQ in the germline V gene. In DNA, the CDR3 is TGTGCCAGCAGCCACGGGCCCCATTCTCGGGACAGGGTGTACAATGAGCAGTTCTTC. It translates to CASSHGPHSRDRVYNEQFF.